The source of this T cell receptor beta chain is a study of blood T cells in healthy people across ages. Alongside a J-beta primer mix, a sample-barcoded 5' primer served in a second PCR lasting roughly 6 to 11 cycles. TCRdb passed the 5' RACE reads through MiXCR, listing each CDR3 protein once. The sample has 660,000 or so distinct CDR3 sequences, 58% seen once. Healthy individuals of Caucasian origin from Russia, aged 6 to 90, served as donors. The extraction recovered at least 5.5 micrograms of total RNA per sample. Findings and limits, study-wide: Getting older went along with TCR beta diversity per million T cells dropping roughly linearly. Naive and antigen-experienced cells were not separated, limiting conclusive comparison.

Turning to this clonotype: Its antigen is still unknown.

The CDR3 is made up of 15 amino acids. V was cut by 5 bases and J by 0 bases, with 11 bases left in between. The chain links TRBV12-3 or TRBV12-4 to TRBJ2-1, with D perhaps TRBD2 (6 bases). This clonotype originated in a man in his sixties in good health. Sequencing was performed on blood. The CDR3 DNA follows: TGTGCCAGCAGTCTTCGACTAGTCTCCTACAATGAGCAGTTCTTC. Translating gives CASSLRLVSYNEQFF.